The next 2 T cell receptor beta chains were all read from a single sample in a study of cytomegalovirus exposure and HLA in healthy donors (dated 2017 in TCRdb). Library preparation employed the immunoSEQ multiplex PCR assay. For the multiplex PCR, a mixture combining 60 forward primers for TCR Vbeta segments and 13 reverse primers for TCR Jbeta segments was used. TCRdb obtained this table from immuneACCESS and retained in-frame rearrangements with V and J assigned. These tables miss some clones; where compared with another copy, unresolved V genes account for less than half of the shortfall, and the remainder is unexplained. The sample table holds 90,000 to 110,000 clones, of which about 86% were seen once. In total, the top ten clones hold around 2.1% of the sample. The source material was PBMCs. The receptors come from a woman aged 25 to 39 in good health and CMV-seronegative.

The J gene is TRBJ2-1, the V gene TRBV29-1; D might be TRBD1 (5 bases). CDR3 size: 12 residues. CDR1 and CDR2 (germline): SQVTM, ANQGSEA. V gave up 7 bases and J gave up 5 bases, with 12 bases separating them. CDR3 in DNA: TGCAGCGCTGACAGAATAAACAATGAGCAGTTCTTC. Translated, it gives CSADRINNEQFF.

CDR3 DNA sequence: TGTGCCAGCAGCTTTGGGGGGTATACGCAGTATTTT. This translates into CASSFGGYTQYF. V gene TRBV7-9 combines with J gene TRBJ2-3, with TRBD2 as a possible D gene (6 bases). V was trimmed by 3 bases and J by 7 bases, leaving 8 bases between them. The CDR3 totals 12 residues. The germline gives CDR1 SEHNR, CDR2 FQNEAQ (reference sequence).